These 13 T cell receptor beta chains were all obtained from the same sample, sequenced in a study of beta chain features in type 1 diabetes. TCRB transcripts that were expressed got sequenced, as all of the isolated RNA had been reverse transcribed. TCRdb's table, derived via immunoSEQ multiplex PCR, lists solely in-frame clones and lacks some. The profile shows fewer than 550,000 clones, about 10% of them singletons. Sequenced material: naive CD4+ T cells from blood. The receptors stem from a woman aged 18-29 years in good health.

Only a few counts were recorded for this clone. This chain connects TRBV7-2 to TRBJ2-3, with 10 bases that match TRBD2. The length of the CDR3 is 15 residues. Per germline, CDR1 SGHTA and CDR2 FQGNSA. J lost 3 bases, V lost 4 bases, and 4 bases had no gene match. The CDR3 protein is CASSSSGGATDTQYF. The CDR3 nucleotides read TGTGCCAGCAGCTCAAGCGGGGGGGCTACAGATACGCAGTATTTT.

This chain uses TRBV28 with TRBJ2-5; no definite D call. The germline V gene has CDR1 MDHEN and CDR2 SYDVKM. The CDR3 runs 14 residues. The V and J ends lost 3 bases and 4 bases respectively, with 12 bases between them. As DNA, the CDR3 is TGTGCCAGCAGTTTGTCCTATCTCAGAGAGACCCAGTACTTC. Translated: CASSLSYLRETQYF.

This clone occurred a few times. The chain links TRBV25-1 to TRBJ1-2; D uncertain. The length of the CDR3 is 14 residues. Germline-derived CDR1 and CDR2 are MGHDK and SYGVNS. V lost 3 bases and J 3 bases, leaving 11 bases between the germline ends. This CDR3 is CASSDDASYYGYTF. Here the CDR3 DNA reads TGTGCCAGCAGTGATGATGCCTCGTACTATGGCTACACCTTC.

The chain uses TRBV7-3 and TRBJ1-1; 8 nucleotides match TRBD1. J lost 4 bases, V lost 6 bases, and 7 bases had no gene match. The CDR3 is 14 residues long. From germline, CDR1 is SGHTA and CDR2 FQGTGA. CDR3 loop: CASSPGGKVTEAFF. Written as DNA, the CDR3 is TGTGCCAGCAGTCCAGGGGGCAAGGTCACTGAAGCTTTCTTT.

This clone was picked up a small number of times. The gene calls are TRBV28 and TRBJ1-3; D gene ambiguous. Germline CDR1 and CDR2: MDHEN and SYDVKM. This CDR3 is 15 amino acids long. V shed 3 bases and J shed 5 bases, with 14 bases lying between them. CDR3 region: CASSFRFPGRNTIYF. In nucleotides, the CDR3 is TGTGCCAGCAGTTTTCGTTTTCCTGGCCGAAACACCATATATTTT.

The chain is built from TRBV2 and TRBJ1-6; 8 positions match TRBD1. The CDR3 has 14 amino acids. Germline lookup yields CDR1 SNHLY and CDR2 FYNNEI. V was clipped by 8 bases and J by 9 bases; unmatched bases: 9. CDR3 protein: CASERQGSASPLHF. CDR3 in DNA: TGTGCCAGCGAACGACAGGGGAGTGCTTCACCCCTCCACTTT.

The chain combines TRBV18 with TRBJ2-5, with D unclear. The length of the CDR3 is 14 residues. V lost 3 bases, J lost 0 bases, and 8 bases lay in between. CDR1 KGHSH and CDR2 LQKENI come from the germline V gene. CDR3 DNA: TGTGCCAGCTCACCGGTGCCTAACCAAGAGACCCAGTACTTC. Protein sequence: CASSPVPNQETQYF.

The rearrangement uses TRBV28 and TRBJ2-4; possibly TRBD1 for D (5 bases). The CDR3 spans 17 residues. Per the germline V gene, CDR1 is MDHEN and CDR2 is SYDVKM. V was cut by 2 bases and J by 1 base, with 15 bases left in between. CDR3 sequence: CASSLRGRALAKNIQYF. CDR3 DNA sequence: TGTGCCAGCAGTTTAAGGGGCCGAGCTTTGGCCAAAAACATTCAGTACTTC.

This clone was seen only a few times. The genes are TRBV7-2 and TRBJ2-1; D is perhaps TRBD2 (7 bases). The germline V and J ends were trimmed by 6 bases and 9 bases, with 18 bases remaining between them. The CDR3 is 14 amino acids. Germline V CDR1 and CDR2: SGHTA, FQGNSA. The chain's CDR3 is CASRNTGGLGEQFF. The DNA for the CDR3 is TGTGCCAGCAGAAATACGGGGGGCCTGGGTGAGCAGTTCTTC.

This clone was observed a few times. This chain's CDR3 is CASSYSVTVYEQYF. As DNA, the CDR3 is TGTGCCAGCAGTTACTCAGTGACCGTCTACGAGCAGTACTTC. The chain is built from TRBV6-6 and TRBJ2-7; D unclear. This CDR3 contains 14 residues. V was trimmed by 0 bases and J by 3 bases, leaving 9 bases between them. From germline, CDR1 is MNHNY and CDR2 SVGAGI (reference sequence).

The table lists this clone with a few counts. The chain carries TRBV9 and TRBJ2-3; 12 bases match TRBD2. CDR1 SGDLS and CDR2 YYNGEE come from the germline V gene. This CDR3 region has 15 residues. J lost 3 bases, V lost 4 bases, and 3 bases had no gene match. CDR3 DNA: TGTGCCAGCAGCCCAACTAGCGGGAGGACAGATACGCAGTATTTT. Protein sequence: CASSPTSGRTDTQYF.

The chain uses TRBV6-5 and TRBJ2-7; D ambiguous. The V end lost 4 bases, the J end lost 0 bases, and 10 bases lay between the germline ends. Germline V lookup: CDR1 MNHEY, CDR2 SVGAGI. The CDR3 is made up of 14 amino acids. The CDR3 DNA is TGTGCCAGCAGTTCTAAGCGTTTCTCCTACGAGCAGTACGTC. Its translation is CASSSKRFSYEQYV.

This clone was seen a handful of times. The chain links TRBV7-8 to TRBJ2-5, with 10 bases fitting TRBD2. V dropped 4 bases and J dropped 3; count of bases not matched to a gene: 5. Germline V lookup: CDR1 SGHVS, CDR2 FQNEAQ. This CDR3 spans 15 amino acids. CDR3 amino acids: CASSSLAGVKETQYF. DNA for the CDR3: TGTGCCAGCAGCTCCCTAGCGGGAGTAAAAGAGACCCAGTACTTC.